This is a list of T cell receptor beta chains from one sample in a study of OX40 agonist ivuxolimab in advanced cancers. The data were produced by immunoSEQ multiplex PCR, yet TCRdb's version contains in-frame clones alone and is incomplete. The sample shows tens of thousands of clones, roughly 84% of them seen only once. The sequences come from CD4+ or CD8+ T cells sorted from blood, collected in a trial of the OX40 agonist ivuxolimab. These receptors were taken from an adult with an advanced solid tumor such as melanoma, head and neck, liver or kidney cancer. Each CDR3 is given with its conserved first and last residue. Each record gives: clone size, J gene, V gene, D gene, CDR3 DNA, CDR3 protein. The D gene is left open where the match is weak. Rows give clone size only sometimes, using once, few, many, or a class for an expanded clone.

- TRBJ2-1 TRBV4-1 - TGCGCCAGCAGCCAAGTTGACCTGATCTCCTACAATGAGCAGTTCTTC CASSQVDLISYNEQFF
- TRBJ2-7 TRBV6-6 TRBD1 TGTGCCAGCAGTTACTTACAGGGGAACGACGAGCAGTACTTC CASSYLQGNDEQYF
once TRBJ2-6 TRBV5-1 - TGCGCCAGCAGCTTGGAGGGTCTATCGGGGGCCAACGTCCTGACTTTC CASSLEGLSGANVLTF
- TRBJ2-1 TRBV5-1 - TGCGCCAGCAGCTTGGTGGGGGGCTCCTACAATGAGCAGTTCTTC CASSLVGGSYNEQFF
- TRBJ2-3 TRBV27 TRBD2 TGTGCCAGCAGTTCCCTAGCGGGCACAGATACGCAGTATTTT CASSSLAGTDTQYF
- TRBJ2-5 TRBV4-1 TRBD1 TGCGCCAGCAGCCACGACCCCAAGGGTAGTAGGGGGCGGATAGAGACCCAGTACTTC CASSHDPKGSRGRIETQYF
- TRBJ2-1 TRBV11-3 - TGTGCCAGCAGCTTAGAATCGGGAGAGGGCAATGAGCAGTTCTTC CASSLESGEGNEQFF
- TRBJ2-7 TRBV5-1 TRBD1 TGCGCCAGCAGCTTTCGCCGGACAGGGGGTTACGAGCAGTACTTC CASSFRRTGGYEQYF
- TRBJ2-7 TRBV19 - TGTGCCAGTAGTGTCGACAGGCGAGGCGCCTACGAGCAGTACTTC CASSVDRRGAYEQYF
- TRBJ2-5 TRBV12-5 - TGTGCTAGTGCGAGTGGGCTCTCGTACCAAGAGACCCAGTACTTC CASASGLSYQETQYF
- TRBJ2-7 TRBV5-6 - TGTGCCAGCAGTTCCGGACATTTATACGAGCAGTACTTC CASSSGHLYEQYF
- TRBJ2-7 TRBV13 - TGTGCCAGCAGCTTAGAACCGGGAGACCCCTACGAGCAGTACTTC CASSLEPGDPYEQYF
few TRBJ1-1 TRBV27 - TGTGCCAGCAGTTTGTATTTTGGTGGGGACACTGAAGCTTTCTTT CASSLYFGGDTEAFF
few TRBJ1-2 TRBV6-5 - TGTGCCAGCAGTTCCACGGGTTCCTCTCTCTATGGCTACACCTTC CASSSTGSSLYGYTF
- TRBJ1-2 TRBV25-1 - TGTGCCAGCAGTGAGAAGGGCAGGGCAAACGGCTACACCTTC CASSEKGRANGYTF
once TRBJ1-2 TRBV16 TRBD1 TGTGCCAGCAGCCAATCTTCGAGGACAGGGTTTAAAGGCTACACCTTC CASSQSSRTGFKGYTF
- TRBJ1-1 TRBV12-5 - TGTGCTAGTGGTTTGGACGTGCTGGGGGCCATGAACACTGAAGCTTTCTTT CASGLDVLGAMNTEAFF
- TRBJ2-1 TRBV19 - TGTGCCAGTAGTATTACACTAGGCTCCTACAATGAGCAGTTCTTC CASSITLGSYNEQFF
- TRBJ1-1 TRBV11-2 TRBD1 TGTGCCAGCAGTCGACAGGGGGGAGGCACTGAAGCTTTCTTT CASSRQGGGTEAFF
once TRBJ2-2 TRBV7-7 - TGTGCTAGCAGATCCTCGCCAGGGATCGCCGGGGAGCTGTTTTTT CASRSSPGIAGELFF
- TRBJ1-2 TRBV7-2 - TGTGCCAGCAGCTTAGTTCACAGGGAGGGGTATGGCTACACCTTC CASSLVHREGYGYTF
- TRBJ2-1 TRBV5-1 - TGCGCCAGCAGCGTGGGACGGAGCTCCTACAATGAGCAGTTCTTC CASSVGRSSYNEQFF
- TRBJ1-6 TRBV30 - TGTGCCTGGCGGGACTATAATTCACCCCTCCACTTT CAWRDYNSPLHF
few TRBJ1-6 TRBV7-8 TRBD1 TGTGCCAGCAGCTTTGGGACAGACCCTTCACCCCTCCACTTT CASSFGTDPSPLHF
- TRBJ2-4 TRBV12-5 TRBD1 TGTGCTAGTGGTCCGGGACAGGGGGCGCGAGGTAGAATCGAAAACATTCAGTACTTC CASGPGQGARGRIENIQYF
- TRBJ2-1 TRBV10-3 - TGTGCCACAAACCCGGGACGGGGGTTGGTCGGGCAGTTCTTC CATNPGRGLVGQFF
- TRBJ2-6 TRBV9 - TGTGCCAGCAGCGTAGGGCACTCCTCTGGGGCCAACGTCCTGACTTTC CASSVGHSSGANVLTF
- TRBJ2-5 TRBV7-3 - TGTGCCAGCAGCTCACTTGGGACCCCTAGGCAGTACTTC CASSSLGTPRQYF
- TRBJ2-7 TRBV28 TRBD1 TGTGCCAGCAGCTCCATGGGACAGACCTACGAGCAGTACTTC CASSSMGQTYEQYF
- TRBJ2-3 TRBV4-1 - TGCGCCAGCAGCCAAGATGGGCTAGCAAGACGAGATACGCAGTATTTT CASSQDGLARRDTQYF
- TRBJ1-1 TRBV6-5 TRBD1 TGTGCCAGCAGTTACTTAAACAGGGGGCCCACTGAAGCTTTCTTT CASSYLNRGPTEAFF
- TRBJ1-1 TRBV12-5 - TGTGCTAGTGGTTTCGGGAACACTGAAGCTTTCTTT CASGFGNTEAFF
- TRBJ2-2 TRBV5-1 - TGCGCCAGCAGCTTCACACAGGGAGGTTCTTGGAGCACCGGGGAGCTGTTTTTT CASSFTQGGSWSTGELFF
- TRBJ2-7 TRBV7-3 - TGTGCCAGCAGCTTAAATGTGTTTTCCTACGAGCAGTACTTC CASSLNVFSYEQYF
- TRBJ1-2 TRBV6-5 - TGTGCCAGCACCCCGGCAGGGACCAACTATGGCTACACCTTC CASTPAGTNYGYTF